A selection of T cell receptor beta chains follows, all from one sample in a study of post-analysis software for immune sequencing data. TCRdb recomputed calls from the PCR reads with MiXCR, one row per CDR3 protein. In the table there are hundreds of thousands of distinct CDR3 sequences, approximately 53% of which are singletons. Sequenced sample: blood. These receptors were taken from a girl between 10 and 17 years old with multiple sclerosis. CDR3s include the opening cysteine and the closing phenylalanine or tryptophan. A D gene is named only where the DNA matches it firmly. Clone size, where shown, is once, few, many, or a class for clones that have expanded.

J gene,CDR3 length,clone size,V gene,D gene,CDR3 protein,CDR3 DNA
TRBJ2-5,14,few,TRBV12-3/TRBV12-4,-,CASNHGGGRETQYF,TGTGCCAGCAATCACGGAGGTGGGAGAGAGACCCAGTACTTC
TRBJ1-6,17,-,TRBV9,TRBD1,CASSSREQGGYNSPLHF,TGTGCCAGCAGCTCGCGAGAGCAGGGGGGATATAATTCACCCCTCCACTTT
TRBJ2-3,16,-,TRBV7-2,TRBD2,CASSLTSSGVIDTQYF,TGTGCCAGCAGCTTAACGTCTAGCGGGGTGATAGATACGCAGTATTTT
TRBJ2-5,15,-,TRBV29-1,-,CSVEESPTRGETQYF,TGCAGCGTTGAAGAATCCCCTACCAGGGGAGAGACCCAGTACTTC
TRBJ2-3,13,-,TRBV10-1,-,CASIIVSPDTQYF,TGCGCCAGCATAATTGTAAGCCCAGATACGCAGTATTTT
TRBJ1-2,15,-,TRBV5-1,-,CASSLILGDNYGYTF,TGCGCCAGCAGCTTGATCCTCGGAGATAACTATGGCTACACCTTC
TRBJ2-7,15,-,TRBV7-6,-,CASSLDPISGAEQYF,TGTGCCAGCAGCTTAGACCCCATATCAGGGGCCGAGCAGTACTTC
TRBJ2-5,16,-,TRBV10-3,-,CAISVRASQTRETQYF,TGTGCCATCAGTGTTAGGGCGAGTCAGACTCGGGAGACCCAGTACTTC
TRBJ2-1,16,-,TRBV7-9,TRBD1,CASSPGGAERYNEQFF,TGTGCCAGCAGCCCAGGGGGCGCGGAACGATACAATGAGCAGTTCTTC
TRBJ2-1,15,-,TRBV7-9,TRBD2,CASSRERGTYNEQFF,TGTGCCAGCAGCCGAGAGCGGGGAACCTACAATGAGCAGTTCTTC
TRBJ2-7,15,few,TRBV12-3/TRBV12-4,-,CASSPTQGPRYEQYF,TGTGCCAGCAGTCCTACTCAGGGTCCTCGGTACGAGCAGTACTTC
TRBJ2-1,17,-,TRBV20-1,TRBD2,CSASTLAGVGSYNEQFF,TGCAGTGCTAGTACACTAGCGGGAGTTGGCTCCTACAATGAGCAGTTCTTC
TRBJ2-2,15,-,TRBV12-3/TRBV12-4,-,CASSWAGRGRLLLFF,TGTGCCAGCAGTTGGGCTGGGCGGGGGCGCCTGTTGCTGTTTTTT
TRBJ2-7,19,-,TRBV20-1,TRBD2,CSARVGGLSRERVSYEQYF,TGCAGTGCTAGAGTTGGGGGACTATCCCGAGAAAGGGTCTCCTACGAGCAGTACTTC
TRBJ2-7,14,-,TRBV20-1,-,CSASQSGRGYEQYF,TGCAGTGCTAGCCAAAGTGGAAGGGGATACGAGCAGTACTTC
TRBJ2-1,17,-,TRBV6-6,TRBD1,CASSYPTGPSSYNEQVF,TGTGCCAGCAGTTATCCGACAGGGCCCAGCTCCTACAATGAGCAGGTCTTC
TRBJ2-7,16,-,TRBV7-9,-,CASSQDRAGRSYEQYF,TGTGCCAGCAGCCAAGACAGGGCCGGGAGATCCTACGAGCAGTACTTC
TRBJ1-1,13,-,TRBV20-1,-,CSARGQGGTEAFF,TGCAGCGCCCGAGGGCAGGGTGGCACTGAAGCTTTCTTT
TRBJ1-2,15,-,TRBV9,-,CASSVAGAPNYGYTF,TGTGCCAGCAGCGTAGCGGGGGCGCCTAACTATGGCTACACCTTC
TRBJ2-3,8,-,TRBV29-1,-,CSVGWQYF,TGCAGCGTTGGTTGGCAGTATTTT
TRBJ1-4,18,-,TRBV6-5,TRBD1,CASSYSPTGSRTNEKLFF,TGTGCCAGCAGTTACTCGCCGACAGGGTCGAGAACTAATGAAAAACTGTTTTTT
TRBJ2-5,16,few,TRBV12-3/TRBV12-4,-,CASSSRGGSFRETQYF,TGTGCCAGCAGTTCCAGGGGCGGGAGTTTCCGAGAGACCCAGTACTTC
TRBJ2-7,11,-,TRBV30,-,CAWSGEGEQYF,TGTGCCTGGAGTGGAGAGGGCGAGCAGTACTTC
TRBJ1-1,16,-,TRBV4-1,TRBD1,CASSQGTGGRRGEAFF,TGCGCCAGCAGCCAAGGGACAGGGGGCCGGAGGGGTGAAGCTTTCTTT
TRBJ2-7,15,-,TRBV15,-,CATSRDSVKAYEQYF,TGTGCCACCAGCAGAGATTCGGTTAAAGCCTACGAGCAGTACTTC
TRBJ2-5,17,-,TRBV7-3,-,CASSLRASAIYQETQYF,TGTGCCAGCAGCTTAAGGGCGTCAGCTATTTATCAAGAGACCCAGTACTTC
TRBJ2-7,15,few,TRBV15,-,CATSSPLGPSYEQYF,TGTGCCACCAGCAGCCCCCTGGGGCCTTCCTACGAGCAGTACTTC
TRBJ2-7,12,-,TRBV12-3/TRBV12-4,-,CASVSLSKEQYF,TGTGCCAGCGTCAGTTTGTCTAAGGAGCAGTACTTC
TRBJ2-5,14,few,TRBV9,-,CASGVGTDQETQYF,TGTGCCAGCGGCGTAGGGACGGACCAAGAGACCCAGTACTTC
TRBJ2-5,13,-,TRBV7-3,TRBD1,CASSLTPGGTQYF,TGTGCCAGCAGCTTAACTCCAGGGGGGACCCAGTACTTC
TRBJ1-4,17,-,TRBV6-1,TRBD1,CASSPRGRGATNEKLFF,TGTGCCAGCAGCCCTCGCGGCAGGGGGGCAACTAATGAAAAACTGTTTTTT